The 17 T cell receptor beta chains in this list originate from one sample, sequenced in a study of beta chain features in type 1 diabetes listed by TCRdb under 2018. These TCRs are of unknown antigen specificity. General study outcomes and caveats: Type 1 diabetes patients showed a moderate but significant shortening of TCRB CDR3 length in all four CD4+ subsets.

Libraries were constructed by the immunoSEQ multiplex PCR assay. The entire amount of isolated RNA was reverse transcribed using the High Capacity cDNA Reverse Transcription Kit, so the sequenced TCRB transcripts were expressed ones. Sourced from immuneACCESS, this table was stored by TCRdb with only in-frame sequences that have V and J called. A share of the clones is absent; for the studies checked, an unresolved V gene accounts for under half, and the remainder has no known explanation. The sample data list about 340,000 clones, and 9.3% of these were observed just once. The ten largest clonotypes hold around 1% of the sample. Material for sequencing was central memory CD4+ T cells from blood. All receptors derive from a man aged 25-40 years with type 1 diabetes.

In its sample, this clone was seen a few times. This chain links TRBV5-6 with TRBJ1-1; D gene ambiguous. V was clipped by 1 base and J by 4 bases, with 8 bases between them. Germline loops: CDR1 SGHDT, CDR2 YYEEEE. There are 13 residues in the CDR3. CDR3 sequence: CASSLQPGTEAFF. CDR3 nucleotide sequence: TGTGCCAGCAGCTTGCAGCCAGGCACTGAAGCTTTCTTT.

The chain couples TRBV18 to TRBJ1-1; 8 positions match TRBD1. The CDR3 is 14 residues long. The germline V gene encodes CDR1 KGHSH and CDR2 LQKENI. J gave up 5 bases and V 5 bases, and 7 bases lay outside the gene matches. In DNA form, the CDR3 reads TGTGCCAGCTCAACGGGACAGGTGGGAACTGAAGCTTTCTTT. Translated: CASSTGQVGTEAFF. Combining the CDR3 with reference TRBV18 and TRBJ1-1 gives the whole variable domain NAGVMQNPRHLVRRRGQEARLRCSPMKGHSHVYWYRQLPEEGLKFMVYLQKENIIDESGMPKERFSAEFPKEGPSILRIQQVVRGDSAAYFCASSTGQVGTEAFFGQGTRLTVV.

CDR3 region: CASRRDRAAFF. The CDR3 nucleotides read TGTGCCAGCAGAAGGGACAGGGCGGCTTTCTTT. This chain links TRBV25-1 with TRBJ1-1; TRBD1 matches at 9 bases. The CDR3 length is 11 residues. The J segment lost 11 bases and the V segment lost 6 bases, leaving 4 bases of the junction unmatched. Germline values: CDR1 MGHDK, CDR2 SYGVNS.

This chain uses TRBV11-2 with TRBJ1-6; perhaps TRBD1 as D (5 bases). Germline loops: CDR1 SGHAT, CDR2 FQNNGV. The CDR3 spans 15 residues. V gave up 2 bases and J gave up 6 bases, with 11 bases separating them. The CDR3: CASSLQVRANSPLHF. As DNA, the CDR3 is TGTGCCAGCAGCTTACAGGTCAGGGCTAATTCACCCCTCCACTTT.

This clone was detected only a few times. V is TRBV29-1 and J is TRBJ1-5, with no clear D. Germline CDR1 is SQVTM and CDR2 is ANQGSEA. V shed 6 bases and J shed 5 bases, with 11 bases lying between them. The CDR3 runs 12 residues. Here the CDR3 reads CSVRDSDQPQHF. DNA for the CDR3: TGCAGCGTAAGAGATAGTGATCAGCCCCAGCATTTT.

A word on this clone: The junction and the germline gene differ at one end; a read error may be behind it. The rearrangement joins TRBV19 to TRBJ2-7, with D maybe TRBD2 (6 bases). The CDR3 runs 13 residues. Germline values: CDR1 LNHDA, CDR2 SQIVND (reference sequence). The CDR3 reads CASSRGDSHEQYF. CDR3 coding DNA: TGTGCCTCCAGCCGCGGGGACTCCCACGAGCAGTACTTC.

This rearrangement joins TRBV5-6 to TRBJ2-1; TRBD2 aligns across 8 bases. Losses at the gene ends were 4 bases for V and 5 bases for J; bases not matched to a gene: 14. The CDR3 contains 17 residues. The germline CDR1 and CDR2 sequences are SGHDT and YYEEEE. CDR3 residues: CASSPYPDVAGHNEQFF. In nucleotides, the CDR3 is TGTGCCAGCAGCCCGTACCCAGACGTAGCGGGACACAATGAGCAGTTCTTC.

This clone was seen a handful of times. The chain carries TRBV6-5 and TRBJ2-7; the D call may be TRBD1 or TRBD2 (6 bases each). This CDR3 has 13 amino acids. The germline gives CDR1 MNHEY, CDR2 SVGAGI. The ends were cut back, 10 bases at V and 2 bases at J, with 15 bases in the middle. The CDR3 nucleotides read TGTGCCACCAGGTTGGGGGGCCCCTACGAGCAGTACTTC. Protein product: CATRLGGPYEQYF.

This clone showed up just a few times. The chain carries TRBV15 and TRBJ1-2, with a tentative D call TRBD1 (5 bases). Germline CDR1 is LNHNV and CDR2 is YYDKDF (reference sequence). V gave up 6 bases and J gave up 6 bases, with 17 bases separating them. This CDR3 contains 14 residues. The CDR3 is CATSTLRAGDGYTF. CDR3 in DNA: TGTGCCACCAGTACCCTCAGGGCTGGGGATGGCTACACCTTC. The full variable domain, rest sourced from reference TRBV15 and TRBJ1-2, is DAMVIQNPRYQVTQFGKPVTLSCSQTLNHNVMYWYQQKSSQAPKLLFHYYDKDFNNEADTPDNFQSRRPNTSFCFLDIRSPGLGDTAMYLCATSTLRAGDGYTFGSGTRLTVV.

The chain uses TRBV9 and TRBJ2-7; TRBD2 might be the D (6 bases). The CDR3 is 14 amino acids. The ends were cut back, 4 bases at V and 6 bases at J, with 17 bases in the middle. CDR1 is SGDLS and CDR2 is YYNGEE in the germline V gene. CDR3 residues: CASSSRSGEREQYF. CDR3 bases: TGTGCCAGCAGCTCCAGGTCGGGGGAACGCGAGCAGTACTTC. Looking up the rest from reference TRBV9 and TRBJ2-7 gives the full variable domain: DSGVTQTPKHLITATGQRVTLRCSPRSGDLSVYWYQQSLDQGLQFLIQYYNGEERAKGNILERFSAQQFPDLHSELNLSSLELGDSALYFCASSSRSGEREQYFGPGTRLTVT.

This clone came up a few times. This chain links TRBV7-2 with TRBJ2-1, with a tentative D call TRBD1 (6 bases). Trimming took 4 bases from V and 4 from J, leaving 14 bases between them. The CDR3 is 15 residues long. Germline values: CDR1 SGHTA, CDR2 FQGNSA. CDR3: CASSSVRDTYNEQFF. In DNA, the CDR3 is TGTGCCAGCAGCTCGGTCCGGGACACTTACAATGAGCAGTTCTTC.

This clone was observed a few times. V usage is TRBV13 and J usage is TRBJ2-1; TRBD2 agrees at 11 bases. CDR3 length equals 17 residues. Trimming at V came to 5 bases and at J to 4 bases, leaving 10 bases not matched to a gene. The germline CDR1 and CDR2 sequences are PRHDT and FYEKMQ (reference sequence). CDR3 region: CASSPPSGGRFYNEQFF. CDR3 DNA sequence: TGTGCCAGCAGCCCCCCTAGCGGGGGGAGGTTTTACAATGAGCAGTTCTTC.

The rearrangement links TRBV29-1 to TRBJ2-2, with 8 bases matching TRBD1. V trimming: 2 bases; J trimming: 9 bases; junction bases outside the gene matches: 8. Germline V gives CDR1 SQVTM, CDR2 ANQGSEA. This CDR3 has 14 residues. The CDR3 region is CSVELSGQDRELFF. DNA for the CDR3: TGCAGCGTTGAACTATCGGGACAGGACCGGGAGCTGTTTTTT.

The gene calls are TRBV28 and TRBJ2-3, with 7 bases fitting TRBD2. Trimming removed 4 bases from V and 5 bases from J; junction bases left unmatched: 9. The CDR3 extends over 15 amino acids. The germline gives CDR1 MDHEN, CDR2 SYDVKM. DNA for the CDR3: TGTGCCAGCAGTTCCCTTGAGCGGGGAGGAGATACGCAGTATTTT. Protein sequence: CASSSLERGGDTQYF.

This clone came up a few times. The chain is built from TRBV7-6 and TRBJ2-5; 9 nucleotides match TRBD2. The CDR3 consists of 16 residues. From germline, CDR1 is SGHVS and CDR2 FNYEAQ. J was trimmed by 5 bases and V by 3 bases; bases with no gene match: 10. The CDR3 reads CASSFLSGGISETQYF. CDR3 nucleotide sequence: TGTGCCAGCAGCTTCCTAAGCGGGGGGATTTCCGAGACCCAGTACTTC.

Of note for this clone: Other DNA sequences within the sample encode an identical CDR3. This chain connects TRBV18 to TRBJ1-2; maybe TRBD1 (6 bases). Germline V gives CDR1 KGHSH, CDR2 LQKENI. The CDR3 consists of 15 residues. Trimming took 3 bases from V and 0 from J, leaving 11 bases between them. CDR3 bases: TGTGCCAGCTCACCCCAACAGGGATCTAACTATGGCTACACCTTC. Residues: CASSPQQGSNYGYTF. The whole variable domain, filled in from reference TRBV18 and TRBJ1-2, reads NAGVMQNPRHLVRRRGQEARLRCSPMKGHSHVYWYRQLPEEGLKFMVYLQKENIIDESGMPKERFSAEFPKEGPSILRIQQVVRGDSAAYFCASSPQQGSNYGYTFGSGTRLTVV.

This chain joins TRBV6-5 and TRBJ1-1; TRBD1 aligns across 8 bases. The V and J ends lost 6 bases and 4 bases, in that order; junction bases with no gene match: 7. The CDR3 spans 14 residues. Germline assignment: CDR1 MNHEY and CDR2 SVGAGI. CDR3 nucleotide sequence: TGTGCCAGCAGCCGACAGGGGTTGGGCACTGAAGCTTTCTTT. Translated: CASSRQGLGTEAFF.